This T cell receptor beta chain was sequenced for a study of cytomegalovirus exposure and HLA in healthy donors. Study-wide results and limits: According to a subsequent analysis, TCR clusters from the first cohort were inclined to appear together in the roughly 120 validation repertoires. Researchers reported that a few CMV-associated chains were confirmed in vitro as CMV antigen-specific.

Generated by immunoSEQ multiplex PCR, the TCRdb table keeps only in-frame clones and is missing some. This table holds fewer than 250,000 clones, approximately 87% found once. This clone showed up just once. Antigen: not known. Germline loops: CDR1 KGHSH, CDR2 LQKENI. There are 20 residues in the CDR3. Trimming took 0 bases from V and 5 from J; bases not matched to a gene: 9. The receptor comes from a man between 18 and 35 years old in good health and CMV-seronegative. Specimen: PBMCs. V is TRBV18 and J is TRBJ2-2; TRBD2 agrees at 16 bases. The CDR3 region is CASSPPGLAGGPSGTGELFF. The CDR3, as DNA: TGTGCCAGCTCACCACCGGGACTAGCGGGAGGGCCAAGCGGTACCGGGGAGCTGTTTTTT.